This TCR beta chain was observed in a study of cytomegalovirus exposure and HLA in healthy donors. Amplification used 60 Vbeta primers and 13 Jbeta primers. Sequenced by immunoSEQ multiplex PCR; TCRdb stores in-frame clones only, minus some. The sample table sets out about 75,000 clones. In germline, CDR1 is SGDLS, CDR2 YYNGEE. The V segment lost 4 bases and the J segment 3 bases; nucleotides outside the gene matches: 7. This CDR3 has 15 amino acids. Study-wide results and caveats: Later analysis revealed greater clonal expansion in HLA-associated TCR beta chains than in equally common others. By a later analysis, the bulk of CMV-associated TCR beta chains appeared HLA-restricted. CMV serostatus alone was available as immune exposure information.

Every donor was a healthy person donating bone marrow. Regarding this clone: The antigen is not known.

The chain employs TRBV9 and TRBJ2-7; 10 bases line up with TRBD2. Input material: PBMCs. This TCR was sampled from a man younger than 35 in good health and CMV-seropositive. The CDR3 sequence is CASSPSGGGFYEQYF. CDR3 bases: TGTGCCAGCAGCCCTAGCGGGGGCGGGTTCTACGAGCAGTACTTC.